This T cell receptor (beta chain) derives from a study of T cell responses to AZD1222 COVID-19 vaccine. Researchers grouped second doses given at about 4 or about 12 weeks into one pool. The V gene lost 2 bases and the J gene lost 2 bases, with 1 base spanning the gap. The CDR3 spans 11 residues. In germline, CDR1 is SGHNT, CDR2 YYREEE (reference sequence). Profiling relied on immunoSEQ multiplex PCR, and the TCRdb table lists in-frame clones only, not all of them. The data hold roughly 18,000 clones, with about three quarters observed a single time. The receptor's source is an adult who received the AZD1222 COVID-19 vaccine. Sequenced here: peripheral blood, sampled 28 days after the second AZD1222 dose. This sequence joins TRBV5-4 and TRBJ2-5; D is undetermined. CDR3 bases: TGTGCCAGCAGCTTACAAGAGACCCAGTACTTC. It yields the protein CASSLQETQYF. Based on the CDR3 plus reference TRBV5-4 and TRBJ2-5, the full variable domain is ETGVTQSPTHLIKTRGQQVTLRCSSQSGHNTVSWYQQALGQGPQFIFQYYREEENGRGNFPPRFSGLQFPNYSSELNVNALELDDSALYLCASSLQETQYFGPGTRLLVL.